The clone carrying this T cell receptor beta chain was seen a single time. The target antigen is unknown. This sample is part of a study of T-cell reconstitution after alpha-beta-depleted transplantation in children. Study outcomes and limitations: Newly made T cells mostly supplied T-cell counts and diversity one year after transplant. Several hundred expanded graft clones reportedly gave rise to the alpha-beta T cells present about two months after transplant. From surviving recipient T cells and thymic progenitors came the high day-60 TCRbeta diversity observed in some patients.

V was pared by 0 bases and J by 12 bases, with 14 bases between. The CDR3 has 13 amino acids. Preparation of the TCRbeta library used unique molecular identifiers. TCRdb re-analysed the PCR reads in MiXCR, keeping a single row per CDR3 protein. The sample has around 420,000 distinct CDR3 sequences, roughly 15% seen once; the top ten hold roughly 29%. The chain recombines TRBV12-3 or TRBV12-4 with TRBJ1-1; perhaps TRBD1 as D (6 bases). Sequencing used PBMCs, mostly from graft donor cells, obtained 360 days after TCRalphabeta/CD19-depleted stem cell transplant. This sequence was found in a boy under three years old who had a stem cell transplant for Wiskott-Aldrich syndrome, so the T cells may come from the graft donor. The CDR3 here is CASSLAQGTVSFF. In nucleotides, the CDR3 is TGTGCCAGCAGTTTAGCGCAGGGGACGGTGTCTTTCTTT.